The 14 T cell receptor beta chains below come from one sample, sequenced in a study of T-cell reconstitution after alpha-beta-depleted transplantation in children. Unique molecular identifiers tagged the TCRbeta library. TCRdb ran MiXCR on the PCR reads and lists one entry per CDR3 protein. This sample has approximately 170,000 distinct CDR3 sequences, with 11% found just once. Specimen: PBMCs, collected before TCRalphabeta/CD19-depleted stem cell transplant. The receptors stem from a boy aged 2 to 9 with acute myeloid leukemia, due to receive a stem cell transplant.

J is TRBJ2-7 and V is TRBV14; TRBD2 matches at 13 bases. The CDR3 spans 18 residues. Unmatched junction bases numbered 16, after V lost 4 bases and J lost 7 bases. The V gene's germline CDR1 is SGHDN and CDR2 FVKESK. This CDR3 reads CASSPLLRTSGGPSEQYF. CDR3 nucleotides: TGTGCCAGCAGCCCCCTATTGCGGACTAGCGGGGGCCCCTCAGAGCAGTACTTC.

This clonotype was observed at least ten times. V is TRBV6-1 and J is TRBJ2-1; TRBD1 agrees at 9 bases. The J segment lost 2 bases and the V segment lost 6 bases, leaving 8 bases of the junction unmatched. The CDR3 is made up of 16 amino acids. Germline V gene sequence: CDR1 MNHNS, CDR2 SASEGT. Here the CDR3 DNA reads TGTGCCAGCAGCTTGACCGGGACAGGGCCCTACAATGAGCAGTTCTTC. It specifies CASSLTGTGPYNEQFF.

This clonotype was found a few times. The chain combines TRBV28 with TRBJ2-7; TRBD2 matches at 10 bases. Germline V gene sequence: CDR1 MDHEN, CDR2 SYDVKM. The CDR3 consists of 16 residues. With V trimmed by 7 bases and J by 3 bases, 12 bases remained unmatched. The CDR3 sequence: CASIKGSSGRVYEQYF. The CDR3 nucleotides are TGTGCCAGCATAAAGGGGTCTAGCGGGAGAGTCTACGAGCAGTACTTC.

This clonotype was counted between two and nine times. The chain joins TRBV19 to TRBJ1-5, with a tentative D call TRBD1 (5 bases). CDR3 length equals 16 residues. Germline CDR1 reads LNHDA; CDR2 reads SQIVND (reference sequence). V lost 5 bases and J lost 4, with 18 bases in between. CDR3 in amino acids: CASSHRRRGLNQPQHF. CDR3 coding DNA: TGTGCCAGTAGTCATCGGAGGAGGGGCCTGAATCAGCCCCAGCATTTT.

This clonotype was counted at least ten times. V is TRBV5-1 and J is TRBJ2-3; the D gene is possibly TRBD1 (6 bases). V was pared by 4 bases and J by 0 bases, with 12 bases between. Germline lookup yields CDR1 SGHRS and CDR2 YFSETQ. The CDR3 is 15 residues long. The CDR3 loop is CASSKGHISTDTQYF. The CDR3 nucleotides read TGCGCCAGCAGCAAGGGACATATTAGCACAGATACGCAGTATTTT.

The table lists this clonotype with many counts. This chain links TRBV18 with TRBJ1-4; 10 bases line up with TRBD1. The CDR3 consists of 15 residues. J gave up 5 bases and V 3 bases, and 3 bases lay outside the gene matches. The germline V gene encodes CDR1 KGHSH and CDR2 LQKENI. The CDR3 sequence is CASSPPGQGNEKLFF. In nucleotides, the CDR3 is TGTGCCAGCTCACCTCCGGGACAGGGGAATGAAAAACTGTTTTTT.

This clonotype was observed many times. The CDR3 here is CSATGTVNTEAFF. The CDR3 bases are TGCAGTGCTACAGGGACAGTCAACACTGAAGCTTTCTTT. The chain carries TRBV20-1 and TRBJ1-1; 7 bases align to TRBD1. The germline gives CDR1 DFQATT, CDR2 SNEGSKA (reference sequence). There are 13 residues in the CDR3. V gave up 4 bases and J gave up 2 bases; unmatched junction bases: 4.

This clonotype occurred many times. The chain has TRBV12-3 or TRBV12-4 and TRBJ2-3, with TRBD2 matching 10 bases. The CDR3 runs to 16 residues. V was pared by 5 bases and J by 1 base, with 6 bases of the junction left unmatched. The CDR3 DNA reads TGTGCCAGCAGTCCCTGGCTAGCGGGGGGCACAGATACGCAGTATTTT. This encodes CASSPWLAGGTDTQYF.

This clonotype was counted at least ten times. The rearrangement joins TRBV5-1 to TRBJ2-7, with 9 nucleotides matching TRBD1. This CDR3 region has 14 residues. Trimming at V came to 3 bases and at J to 1 base, leaving 2 bases not matched to a gene. Germline values: CDR1 SGHRS, CDR2 YFSETQ. CDR3 sequence reads: CASSSGQGSYEQYV. CDR3 nucleotide sequence: TGCGCCAGCAGCTCGGGACAGGGATCCTACGAGCAGTACGTC.

This clonotype has at least ten counts. The chain is built from TRBV12-3 or TRBV12-4 and TRBJ2-1; D gene unclear. V was shortened by 7 bases and J by 3 bases, with 7 bases between the two germline ends. This CDR3 is 12 amino acids long. The CDR3 DNA is TGTGCCAGCACCCGGATCTACAATGAGCAGTTCTTC. Its protein product is CASTRIYNEQFF.

This clonotype was seen a handful of times. The chain couples TRBV12-5 to TRBJ2-6, with 9 bases fitting TRBD1. Losses at the gene ends were 2 bases for V and 0 bases for J; bases not matched to a gene: 5. Germline lookup yields CDR1 LGHNT and CDR2 FRNRAP. The CDR3 contains 18 residues. As DNA, the CDR3 is TGTGCTAGTGGTTTGAAGGGACAGGGAAGCTCTGGGGCCAACGTCCTGACTTTC. Encoded protein: CASGLKGQGSSGANVLTF.

Worth noting for this clonotype: A clone one base away is much larger, so this may be a read error. The chain has TRBV5-8 and TRBJ2-3; 7 nucleotides match TRBD2. CDR3 length: 14 amino acids. Per germline, CDR1 SGHTS and CDR2 YDEGEE. Trimming removed 2 bases from V and 6 bases from J; junction bases left unmatched: 6. The CDR3: CASSFRRGVDTQYF. The CDR3 DNA sequence: TGTGCCAGCAGCTTTCGACGGGGGGTGGATACGCAGTATTTT.

This clonotype was detected many times. The chain carries TRBV12-3 or TRBV12-4 and TRBJ2-7, with 7 bases that match TRBD1. J gave up 1 base and V 2 bases, and 2 bases lay outside the gene matches. The CDR3 covers 14 residues. The CDR3 coding sequence is TGTGCCAGCAGTTTAAACAGGGGATCCTACGAGCAGTACGTC. As protein: CASSLNRGSYEQYV.

This clonotype has a count of ten or more. In nucleotides, the CDR3 is TGTGCCAGCAGCCCGCTAGCGGGAGTTTACAATGAGCAGTTCTTC. It is translated as CASSPLAGVYNEQFF. This sequence joins TRBV3-1 and TRBJ2-1; 10 nucleotides align to TRBD2. The length of the CDR3 is 15 residues. Germline values: CDR1 LGHDT, CDR2 YNNKEL (reference sequence). V was clipped by 4 bases and J by 4 bases; unmatched bases: 4.